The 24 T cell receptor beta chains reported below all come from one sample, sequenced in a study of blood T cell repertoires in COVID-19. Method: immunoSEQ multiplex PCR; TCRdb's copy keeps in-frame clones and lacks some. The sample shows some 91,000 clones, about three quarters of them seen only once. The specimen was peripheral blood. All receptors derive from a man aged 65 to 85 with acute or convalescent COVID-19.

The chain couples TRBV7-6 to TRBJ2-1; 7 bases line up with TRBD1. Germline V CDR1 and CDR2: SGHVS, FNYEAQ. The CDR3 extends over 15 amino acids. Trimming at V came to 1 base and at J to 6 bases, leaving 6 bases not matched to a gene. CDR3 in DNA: TGTGCCAGCAGCTTAGGACAGGGCCCTTCCAATGAGCAGTTCTTC. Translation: CASSLGQGPSNEQFF.

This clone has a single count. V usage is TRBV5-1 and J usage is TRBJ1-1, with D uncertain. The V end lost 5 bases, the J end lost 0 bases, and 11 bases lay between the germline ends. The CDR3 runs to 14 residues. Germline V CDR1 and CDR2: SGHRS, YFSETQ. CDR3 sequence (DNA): TGCGCCAGCAGTTTCTCTTTCTTGAACACTGAAGCTTTCTTT. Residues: CASSFSFLNTEAFF.

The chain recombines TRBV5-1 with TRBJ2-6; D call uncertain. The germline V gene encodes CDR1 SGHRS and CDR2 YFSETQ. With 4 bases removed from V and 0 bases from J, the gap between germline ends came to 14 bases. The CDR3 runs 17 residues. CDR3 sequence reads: CASSLSRPPSGANVLTF. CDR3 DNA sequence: TGCGCCAGCAGCCTAAGCCGTCCGCCCTCTGGGGCCAACGTCCTGACTTTC.

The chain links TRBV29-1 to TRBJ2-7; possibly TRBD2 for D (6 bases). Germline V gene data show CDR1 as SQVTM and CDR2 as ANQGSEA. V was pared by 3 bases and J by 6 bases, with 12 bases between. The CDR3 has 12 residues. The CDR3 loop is CSVEDAGFEQYF. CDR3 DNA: TGCAGCGTTGAGGACGCGGGATTCGAGCAGTACTTC.

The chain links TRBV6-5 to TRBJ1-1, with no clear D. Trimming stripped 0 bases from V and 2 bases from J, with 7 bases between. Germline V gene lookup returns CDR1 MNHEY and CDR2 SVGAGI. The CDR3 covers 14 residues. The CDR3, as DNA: TGTGCCAGCAGTTACTCGAACGGTAACACTGAAGCTTTCTTT. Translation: CASSYSNGNTEAFF.

The CDR3, as DNA: TGTGCCAGCAGCTCCGGGACAGCAACTAGGGGAGCTTTCTTT. This codes for CASSSGTATRGAFF. The chain joins TRBV28 to TRBJ1-1; 7 bases map to TRBD1. J lost 10 bases, V lost 6 bases, and 14 bases had no gene match. CDR3 length: 14 amino acids. Germline CDR1 reads MDHEN; CDR2 reads SYDVKM.

The CDR3 loop is CASSYDSGSSGETQYF. CDR3 coding DNA: TGTGCCAGCAGTTACGATAGCGGGAGCTCTGGGGAGACCCAGTACTTC. The gene calls are TRBV6-5 and TRBJ2-5, with TRBD2 matching 9 bases. Per the germline V gene, CDR1 is MNHEY and CDR2 is SVGAGI. The junction had 9 bases not matched to a gene; V was cut back by 2 bases and J by 5 bases. This CDR3 is 16 amino acids long.

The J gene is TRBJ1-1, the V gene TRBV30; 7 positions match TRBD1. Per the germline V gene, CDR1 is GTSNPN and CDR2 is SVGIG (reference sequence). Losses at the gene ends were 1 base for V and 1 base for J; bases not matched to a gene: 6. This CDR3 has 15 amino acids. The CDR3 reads CAWSAKQGTNTEAFF. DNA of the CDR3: TGTGCCTGGAGTGCGAAACAGGGGACGAACACTGAAGCTTTCTTT.

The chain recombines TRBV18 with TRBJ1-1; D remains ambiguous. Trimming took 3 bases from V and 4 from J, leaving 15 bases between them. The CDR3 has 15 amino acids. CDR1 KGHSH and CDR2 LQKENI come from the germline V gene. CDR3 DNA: TGTGCCAGCTCACCCGAGTACTCCCGAGGCACTGAAGCTTTCTTT. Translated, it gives CASSPEYSRGTEAFF.

The CDR3, as DNA: TGTGCCAGCAGCCAGAGTGCAGGAATTAACTATGGCTACACCTTC. Translating it yields CASSQSAGINYGYTF. The rearrangement joins TRBV3-1 (or the pseudogene TRBV3-2) to TRBJ1-2; no clear D. This CDR3 spans 15 amino acids. The V end lost 3 bases, the J end lost 1 base, and 12 bases lay between the germline ends. Germline V gives CDR1 LGHDT, CDR2 YNNKEL (reference sequence).

The CDR3 spells CAISREGGNQPQHF. The CDR3 coding sequence is TGTGCCATCTCCAGGGAGGGAGGTAATCAGCCCCAGCATTTT. This chain connects TRBV10-3 to TRBJ1-5; TRBD1 might be the D (5 bases). Germline CDR1 and CDR2: ENHRY and SYGVKD. This CDR3 has 14 amino acids. V lost 8 bases and J lost 4, with 15 bases in between.

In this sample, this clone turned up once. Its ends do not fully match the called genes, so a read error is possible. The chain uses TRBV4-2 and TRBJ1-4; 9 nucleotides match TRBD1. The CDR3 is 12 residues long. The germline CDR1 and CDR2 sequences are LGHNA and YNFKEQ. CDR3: CASSQVRDRVLF. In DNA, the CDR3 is TGTGCCAGCAGCCAAGTTCGGGACAGGGTACTTTTT.

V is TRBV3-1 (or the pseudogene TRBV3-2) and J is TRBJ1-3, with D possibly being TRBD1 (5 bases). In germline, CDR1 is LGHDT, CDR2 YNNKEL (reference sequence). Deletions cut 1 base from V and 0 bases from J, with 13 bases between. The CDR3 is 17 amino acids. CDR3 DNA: TGTGCCAGCAGCCAAGGGGCAAGACAGCGCTCTGGAAACACCATATATTTT. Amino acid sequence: CASSQGARQRSGNTIYF.

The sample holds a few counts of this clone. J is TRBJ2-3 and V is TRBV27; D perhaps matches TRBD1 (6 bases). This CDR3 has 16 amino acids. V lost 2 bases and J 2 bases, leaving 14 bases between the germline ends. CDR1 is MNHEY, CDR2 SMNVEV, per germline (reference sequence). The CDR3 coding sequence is TGTGCCAGCAGTTTAAGCGTCACAGGGTCCACAGATACGCAGTATTTT. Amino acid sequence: CASSLSVTGSTDTQYF.

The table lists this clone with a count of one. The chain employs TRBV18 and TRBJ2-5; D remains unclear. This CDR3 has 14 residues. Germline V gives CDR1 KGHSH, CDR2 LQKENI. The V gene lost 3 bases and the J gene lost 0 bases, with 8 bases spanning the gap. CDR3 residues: CASSPTPNQETQYF. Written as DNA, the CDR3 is TGTGCCAGCTCACCTACTCCGAACCAAGAGACCCAGTACTTC.

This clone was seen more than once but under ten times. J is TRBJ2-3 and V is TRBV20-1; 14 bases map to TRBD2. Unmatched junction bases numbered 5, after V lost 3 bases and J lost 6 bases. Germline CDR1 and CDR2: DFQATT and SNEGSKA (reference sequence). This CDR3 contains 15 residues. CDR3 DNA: TGCAGTGCTAGTAGACTAGCGGGGGGGCCGGATACGCAGTATTTT. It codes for CSASRLAGGPDTQYF.

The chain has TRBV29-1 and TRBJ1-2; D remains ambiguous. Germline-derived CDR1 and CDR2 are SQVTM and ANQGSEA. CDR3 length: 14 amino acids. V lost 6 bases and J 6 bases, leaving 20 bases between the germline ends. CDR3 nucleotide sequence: TGCAGCGTCCCTTTCCCGGAGGGTCGGGATGGCTACACCTTC. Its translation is CSVPFPEGRDGYTF.

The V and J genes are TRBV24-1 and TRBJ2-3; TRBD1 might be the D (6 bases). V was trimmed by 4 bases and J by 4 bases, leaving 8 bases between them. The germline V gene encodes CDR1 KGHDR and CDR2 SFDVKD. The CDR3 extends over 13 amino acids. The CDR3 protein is CATSENRADTQYF. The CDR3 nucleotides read TGTGCCACCAGTGAGAACAGGGCAGATACGCAGTATTTT.

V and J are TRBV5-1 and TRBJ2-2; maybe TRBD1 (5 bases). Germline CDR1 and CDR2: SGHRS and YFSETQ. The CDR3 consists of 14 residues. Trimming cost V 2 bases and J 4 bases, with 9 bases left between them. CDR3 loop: CASSLQAGTGELFF. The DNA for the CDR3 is TGCGCCAGCAGCTTACAGGCTGGCACCGGGGAGCTGTTTTTT.

CDR3 bases: TGTGCCAGCTCCTCCCGACAGGGCGAAAATCAGCCCCAGCATTTT. It specifies CASSSRQGENQPQHF. This sequence joins TRBV27 and TRBJ1-5, with 7 nucleotides matching TRBD1. Per germline, CDR1 MNHEY and CDR2 SMNVEV (reference sequence). This CDR3 region has 15 residues. Unmatched junction bases numbered 11, after V lost 8 bases and J lost 4 bases.

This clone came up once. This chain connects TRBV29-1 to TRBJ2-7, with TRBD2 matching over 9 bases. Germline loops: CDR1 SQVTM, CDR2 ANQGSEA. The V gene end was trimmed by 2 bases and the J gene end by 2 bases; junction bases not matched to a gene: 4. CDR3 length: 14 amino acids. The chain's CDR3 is CSVEFGGGAYEQYV. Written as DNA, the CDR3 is TGCAGCGTTGAATTCGGCGGGGGGGCCTACGAGCAGTACGTC.

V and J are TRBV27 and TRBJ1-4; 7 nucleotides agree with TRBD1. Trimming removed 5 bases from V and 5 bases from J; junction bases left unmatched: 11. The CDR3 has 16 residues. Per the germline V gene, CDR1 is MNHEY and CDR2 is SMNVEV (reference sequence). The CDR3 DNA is TGTGCCAGCAGTCCACTGGGAACGGGACAGAATGAAAAACTGTTTTTT. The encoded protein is CASSPLGTGQNEKLFF.

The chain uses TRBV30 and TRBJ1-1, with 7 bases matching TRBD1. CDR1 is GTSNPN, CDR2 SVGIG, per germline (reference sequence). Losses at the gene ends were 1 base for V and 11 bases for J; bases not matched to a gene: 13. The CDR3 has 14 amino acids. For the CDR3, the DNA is TGTGCCTGGAGTGCGAACACAGGGGCTCCATGGGCTTTCTTT. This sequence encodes CAWSANTGAPWAFF. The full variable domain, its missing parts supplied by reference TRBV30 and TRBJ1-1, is SQTIHQWPATLVQPVGSPLSLECTVEGTSNPNLYWYRQAAGRGLQLLFYSVGIGQISSEVPQNLSASRPQDRQFILSSKKLLLSDSGFYLCAWSANTGAPWAFFGQGTRLTVV.

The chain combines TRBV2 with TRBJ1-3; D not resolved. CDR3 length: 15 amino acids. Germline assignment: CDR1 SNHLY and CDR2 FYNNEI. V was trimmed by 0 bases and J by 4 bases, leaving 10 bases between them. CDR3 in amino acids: CASSEALGPGNTIYF. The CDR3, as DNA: TGTGCCAGCAGTGAAGCGCTCGGTCCGGGAAACACCATATATTTT.